The text below deals with one T cell receptor beta chain. These data are taken from a study of blood T cell repertoires in COVID-19. As for the study in general: Both acute and convalescent COVID-19 samples were obtained from the United States, Italy and Spain. Sources were T cells, B-cell-depleted T cells, or PBMCs; the material itself was cDNA or gDNA.

The protocol was immunoSEQ multiplex PCR, while the TCRdb copy is restricted to in-frame clones and leaves out a portion. The sample lists about 300,000 clones, roughly 90% occurring once. Germline CDR1 reads SGHRS; CDR2 reads YFSETQ. The CDR3 has 14 residues. The ends were cut back, 2 bases at V and 3 bases at J, with 11 bases in the middle. The TCR was taken from a man aged 18 to 30 who had recovered from COVID-19. V usage is TRBV5-1 and J usage is TRBJ2-5; D is possibly TRBD1 (5 bases). The sample comprised peripheral blood. CDR3 loop: CASSLDRMEETQYF. The CDR3 DNA reads as TGCGCCAGCAGCTTAGACAGAATGGAAGAGACCCAGTACTTC.